This T cell receptor (beta chain) was obtained from a study of technical replicates of blood from several donors. V was pared by 6 bases and J by 5 bases, with 22 bases between. The CDR3 length is 16 residues. The germline V gene has CDR1 SNHLY and CDR2 FYNNEI. Profiling relied on immunoSEQ multiplex PCR, and the TCRdb table lists in-frame clones only, not all of them. This sample carries around 74,000 clones, 80% to 90% of them seen once, and the ten largest clones take under 5.5%. Input material: PBMCs. The sequence was obtained from a human donor in good health. Some clones in this sample may be carry-over from other donors' samples. The chain recombines TRBV2 with TRBJ1-1; no firm D call. The CDR3 loop reads CASSSHFSAGSTEAFF. The DNA of the CDR3 is TGTGCCAGCAGCTCCCATTTCAGTGCAGGATCAACTGAAGCTTTCTTT.